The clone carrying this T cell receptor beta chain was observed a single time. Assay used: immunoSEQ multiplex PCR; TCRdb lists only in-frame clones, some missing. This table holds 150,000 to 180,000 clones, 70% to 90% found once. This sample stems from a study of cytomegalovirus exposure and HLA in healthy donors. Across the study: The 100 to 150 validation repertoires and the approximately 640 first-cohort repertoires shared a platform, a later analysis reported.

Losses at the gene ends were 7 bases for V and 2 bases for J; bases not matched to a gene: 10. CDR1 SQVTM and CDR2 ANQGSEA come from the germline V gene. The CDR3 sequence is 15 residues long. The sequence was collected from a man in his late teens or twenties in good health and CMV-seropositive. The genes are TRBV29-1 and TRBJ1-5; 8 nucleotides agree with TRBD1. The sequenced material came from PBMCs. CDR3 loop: CSAILQGGGNQPQHF. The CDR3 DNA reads TGCAGCGCTATACTACAGGGGGGTGGCAATCAGCCCCAGCATTTT.